This section outlines one TCR beta chain sequence together with its context. Its target is unknown. Library preparation (for TCRbeta) was performed with unique molecular identifiers. MiXCR, run by TCRdb on the PCR reads, gives a single entry per CDR3 protein. The table lists approximately 250,000 distinct CDR3 sequences, about a quarter of them singletons. The data derive from a study of T-cell reconstitution after alpha-beta-depleted transplantation in children. Broader study findings: Some patients owed their high day-60 TCRbeta diversity to surviving recipient T cells and thymic progenitors. Newly produced T cells mostly provided counts and TCRbeta diversity after one year, as hyperexpanded clones declined. As was reported, about two months after transplant, alpha-beta T cells came from several hundred expanded graft clones.

The receptor was derived from a girl aged 2 to 9 with Fanconi anemia, due to receive a stem cell transplant. Sequencing was performed on PBMCs, taken before TCRalphabeta/CD19-depleted stem cell transplant.

The CDR3 spells CASSGSNTDTQYF. Written as DNA, the CDR3 is TGTGCCAGCAGCGGGAGCAACACAGATACGCAGTATTTT. This sequence joins TRBV6-4 and TRBJ2-3; tentatively, D is TRBD2 (6 bases). Germline CDR1 is MRHNA and CDR2 is SNTAGT. The ends were cut back, 6 bases at V and 2 bases at J, with 9 bases in the middle. The CDR3 is 13 amino acids.